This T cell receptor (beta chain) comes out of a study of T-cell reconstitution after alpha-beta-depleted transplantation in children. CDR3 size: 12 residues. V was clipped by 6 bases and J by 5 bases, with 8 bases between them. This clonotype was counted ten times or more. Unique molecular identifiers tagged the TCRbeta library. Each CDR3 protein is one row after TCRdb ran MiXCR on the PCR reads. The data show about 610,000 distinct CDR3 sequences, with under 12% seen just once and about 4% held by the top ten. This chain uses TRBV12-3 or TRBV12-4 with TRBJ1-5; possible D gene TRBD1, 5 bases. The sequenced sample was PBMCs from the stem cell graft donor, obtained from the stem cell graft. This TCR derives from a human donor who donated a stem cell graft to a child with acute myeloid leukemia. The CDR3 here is CASRQAYQPQHF. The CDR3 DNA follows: TGTGCCAGCAGACAGGCATATCAGCCCCAGCATTTT.